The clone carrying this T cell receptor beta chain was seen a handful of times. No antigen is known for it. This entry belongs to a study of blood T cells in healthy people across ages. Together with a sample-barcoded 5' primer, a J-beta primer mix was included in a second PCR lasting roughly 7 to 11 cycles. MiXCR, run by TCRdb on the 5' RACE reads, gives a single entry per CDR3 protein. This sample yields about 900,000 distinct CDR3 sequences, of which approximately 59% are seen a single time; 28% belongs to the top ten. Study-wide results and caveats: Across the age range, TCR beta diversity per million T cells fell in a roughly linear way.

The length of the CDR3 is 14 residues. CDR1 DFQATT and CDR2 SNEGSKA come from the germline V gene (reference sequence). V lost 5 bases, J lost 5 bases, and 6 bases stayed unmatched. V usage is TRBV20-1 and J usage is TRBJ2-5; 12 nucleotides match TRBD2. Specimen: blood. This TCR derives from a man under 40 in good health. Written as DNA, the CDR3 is TGCAGTGCTGGTCCTAGCGGGGGGGCGGAGACCCAGTACTTC. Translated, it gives CSAGPSGGAETQYF.